This section outlines one T cell receptor beta chain sequence together with its context. There are a few counts of this clone. Its antigen target is currently unknown. It has no much larger one-base neighbor in the sample; base qualities were not kept. This specimen comes from a study of immune evolution from preneoplasia to lung adenocarcinoma (TCRdb year 2021). At the level of the whole study: Immune contexture across lung adenocarcinoma precursors and invasive adenocarcinoma was profiled using immune gene expression, TCR sequencing and multiplex immunofluorescence. Resected precursor lesions (AAH, AIS, MIA) and invasive adenocarcinomas were compared against paired morphologically normal lung tissue. Sample size was determined by specimen availability and not by a prior power calculation. The immune data were combined with whole exome sequencing and methylation data from the same cohort of nodules. A total of under 60 patients with pulmonary nodules who underwent surgical resection were included in the overall cohort. TCR sequencing data came from 45 to 60 patients. According to the study, around 99 samples were used for TCR sequencing. POLYSOLVER was used to infer Class I HLA alleles from exome data, while LOHHLA was used to detect allele-specific HLA loss. The paper's findings and limits, for the study overall: The findings rested on association rather than direct causation, and larger cohorts with long-term follow-up and longitudinal biopsies were considered necessary. The highest top T cell clone frequencies were observed in normal lung, and a progressive decrease in top T cell clone frequencies appeared to occur from AAH through AIS, MIA and invasive adenocarcinoma. Normal lung showed the highest clonality, whereas later-stage lesions appeared to have higher T cell density and diversity but lower clonality. Because all patients were from Japan and China, applicability to Western populations was uncertain.

Based on the germline V gene (reference sequence), the CDR1 and CDR2 sequences are WNHNN and SYGVQD. The CDR3 holds 13 amino acids from the cysteine to the phenylalanine. Only the CDR3 DNA stays, 39 bases, in frame from base 1. For this chain, trimming is 6 bases at the V end and 4 bases at the J end, and the number of junction bases without a gene match is 6. The patients had resection in Japan or China between about 2013 and 2018. The histologic diagnosis of each case was independently confirmed on H&E slides by two lung cancer pathologists. FFPE tissue was used for DNA isolation with the AllPrep DNA/RNA FFPE Kit. Using the immunoSEQ hsTCRbeta Kit, TCR beta CDR3 regions were sequenced from DNA. From the authors' description of their analysis: TCR sequencing data were analysed with the ImmunoSEQ Analyzer. T cell clonality was defined as 1 minus Pielou's evenness computed on productive rearrangements. To measure T cell diversity, the inverse Simpson index was applied to productive templates. T cell density was defined as TCR beta template counts normalized to usable DNA, with usable DNA estimated by amplifying and sequencing housekeeping genes. Two-sided Kruskal-Wallis tests were used to compare TCR metrics between histologic stages. As stored in TCRdb, this immuneACCESS dataset retains in-frame rearrangements with V and J assigned. A fraction of the clones does not appear; measured against another copy, unresolved V genes explain less than half of the discrepancy, and the remainder lacks a known reason. V and J calls and clone size come straight from that table; D and trimming were deduced from the DNA. For this sample the table gives several thousand clones, of which approximately 79% were detected only once. The top ten clones comprise 6% to 9.5% of the sample.

Recombination connected TRBV10-1 to TRBJ2-7, with 7 junctional bases fitting TRBD1. The sequencing sample was made of FFPE adjacent normal lung tissue. This TCR was recovered from a person aged 60 to 80 with lung adenocarcinoma. The encoded CDR3 is CASSRDSWYEQYF. The bases read TGCGCCAGCAGCCGGGACAGTTGGTACGAGCAGTACTTC.